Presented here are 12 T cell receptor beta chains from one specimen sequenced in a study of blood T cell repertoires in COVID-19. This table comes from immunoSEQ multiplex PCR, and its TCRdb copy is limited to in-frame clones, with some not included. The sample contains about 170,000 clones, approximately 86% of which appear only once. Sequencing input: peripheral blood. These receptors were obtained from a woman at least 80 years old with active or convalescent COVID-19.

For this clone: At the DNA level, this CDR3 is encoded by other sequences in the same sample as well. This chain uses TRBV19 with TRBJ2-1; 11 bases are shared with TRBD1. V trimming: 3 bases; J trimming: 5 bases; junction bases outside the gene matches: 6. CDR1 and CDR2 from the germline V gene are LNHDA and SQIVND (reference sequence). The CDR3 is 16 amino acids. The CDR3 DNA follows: TGTGCCAGTAGTATTTTTAGGGGACAGGGGGACAATGAGCAGTTCTTC. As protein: CASSIFRGQGDNEQFF.

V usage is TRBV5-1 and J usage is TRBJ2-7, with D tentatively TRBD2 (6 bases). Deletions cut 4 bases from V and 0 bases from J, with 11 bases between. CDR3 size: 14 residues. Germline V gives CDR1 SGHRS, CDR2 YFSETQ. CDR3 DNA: TGCGCCAGCAGCGCCACGGACTACTCCTACGAGCAGTACTTC. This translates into CASSATDYSYEQYF.

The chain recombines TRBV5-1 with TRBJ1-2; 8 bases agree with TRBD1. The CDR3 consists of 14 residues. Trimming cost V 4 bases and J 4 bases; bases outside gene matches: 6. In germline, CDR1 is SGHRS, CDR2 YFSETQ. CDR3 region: CASSPPGQVYGYTF. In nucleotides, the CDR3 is TGCGCCAGCAGCCCACCGGGACAGGTCTATGGCTACACCTTC.

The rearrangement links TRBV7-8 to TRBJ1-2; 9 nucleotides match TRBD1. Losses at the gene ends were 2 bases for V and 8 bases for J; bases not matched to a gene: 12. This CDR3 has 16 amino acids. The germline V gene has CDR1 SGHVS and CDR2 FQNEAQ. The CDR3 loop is CASSLPGQGTFSGYTF. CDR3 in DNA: TGTGCCAGCAGCTTACCCGGACAGGGGACCTTTAGCGGCTACACCTTC.

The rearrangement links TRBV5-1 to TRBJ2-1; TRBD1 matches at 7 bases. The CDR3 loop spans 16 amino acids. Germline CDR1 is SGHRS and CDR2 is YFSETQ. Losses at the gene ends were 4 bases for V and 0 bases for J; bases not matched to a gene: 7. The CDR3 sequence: CASSEGDRTSYNEQFF. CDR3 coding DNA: TGCGCCAGCAGCGAAGGGGACAGAACCTCCTACAATGAGCAGTTCTTC.

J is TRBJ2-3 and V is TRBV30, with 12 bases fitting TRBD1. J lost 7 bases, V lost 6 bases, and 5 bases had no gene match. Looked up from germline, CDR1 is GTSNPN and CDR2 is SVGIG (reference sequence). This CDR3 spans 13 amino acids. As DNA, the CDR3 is TGTGCCTGTTCGGGACAGGGGGCAAATACGCAGTATTTT. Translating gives CACSGQGANTQYF.

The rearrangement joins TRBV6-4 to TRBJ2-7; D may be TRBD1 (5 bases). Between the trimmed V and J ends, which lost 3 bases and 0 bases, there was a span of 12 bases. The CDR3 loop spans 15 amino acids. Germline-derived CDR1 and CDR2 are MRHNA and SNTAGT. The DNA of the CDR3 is TGTGCCAGCAGTGAAGAGGACACGAGCTCCTACGAGCAGTACTTC. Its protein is CASSEEDTSSYEQYF.

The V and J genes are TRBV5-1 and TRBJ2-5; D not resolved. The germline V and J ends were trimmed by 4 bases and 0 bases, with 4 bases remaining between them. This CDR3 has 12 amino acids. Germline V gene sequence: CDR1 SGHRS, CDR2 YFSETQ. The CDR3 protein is CASSLYQETQYF. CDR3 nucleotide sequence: TGCGCCAGCAGCCTTTACCAAGAGACCCAGTACTTC.

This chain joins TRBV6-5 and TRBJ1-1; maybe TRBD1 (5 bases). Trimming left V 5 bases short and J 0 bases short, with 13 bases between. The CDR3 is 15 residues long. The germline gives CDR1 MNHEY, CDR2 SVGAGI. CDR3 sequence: CASSRGGAMNTEAFF. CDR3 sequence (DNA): TGTGCCAGCAGTAGGGGAGGGGCGATGAACACTGAAGCTTTCTTT.

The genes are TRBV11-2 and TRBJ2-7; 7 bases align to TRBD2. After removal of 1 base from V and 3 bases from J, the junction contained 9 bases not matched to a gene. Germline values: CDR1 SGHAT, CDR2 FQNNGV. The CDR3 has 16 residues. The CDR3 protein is CASSLVRPSGVYEQYF. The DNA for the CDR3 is TGTGCCAGCAGCTTAGTGAGGCCTAGCGGAGTCTACGAGCAGTACTTC. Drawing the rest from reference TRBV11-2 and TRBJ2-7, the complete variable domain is EAGVAQSPRYKIIEKRQSVAFWCNPISGHATLYWYQQILGQGPKLLIQFQNNGVVDDSQLPKDRFSAERLKGVDSTLKIQPAKLEDSAVYLCASSLVRPSGVYEQYFGPGTRLTVT.

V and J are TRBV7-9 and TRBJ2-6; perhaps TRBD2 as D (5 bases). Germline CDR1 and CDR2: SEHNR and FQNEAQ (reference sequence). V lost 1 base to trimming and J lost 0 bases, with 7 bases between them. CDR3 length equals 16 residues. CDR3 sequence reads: CASSLGRGSGANVLTF. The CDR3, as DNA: TGTGCCAGCAGCTTAGGTCGGGGCTCTGGGGCCAACGTCCTGACTTTC. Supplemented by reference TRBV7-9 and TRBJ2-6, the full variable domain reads DTGVSQNPRHKITKRGQNVTFRCDPISEHNRLYWYRQTLGQGPEFLTYFQNEAQLEKSRLLSDRFSAERPKGSFSTLEIQRTEQGDSAMYLCASSLGRGSGANVLTFGAGSRLTVL.

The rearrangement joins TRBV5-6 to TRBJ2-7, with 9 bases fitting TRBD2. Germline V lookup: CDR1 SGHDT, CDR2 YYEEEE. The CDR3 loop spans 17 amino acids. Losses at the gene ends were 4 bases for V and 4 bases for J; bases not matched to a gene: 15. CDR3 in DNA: TGTGCCAGCAGCCGAAAGTATAGCCCTAGCGGGATTTACGAGCAGTACTTC. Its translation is CASSRKYSPSGIYEQYF.